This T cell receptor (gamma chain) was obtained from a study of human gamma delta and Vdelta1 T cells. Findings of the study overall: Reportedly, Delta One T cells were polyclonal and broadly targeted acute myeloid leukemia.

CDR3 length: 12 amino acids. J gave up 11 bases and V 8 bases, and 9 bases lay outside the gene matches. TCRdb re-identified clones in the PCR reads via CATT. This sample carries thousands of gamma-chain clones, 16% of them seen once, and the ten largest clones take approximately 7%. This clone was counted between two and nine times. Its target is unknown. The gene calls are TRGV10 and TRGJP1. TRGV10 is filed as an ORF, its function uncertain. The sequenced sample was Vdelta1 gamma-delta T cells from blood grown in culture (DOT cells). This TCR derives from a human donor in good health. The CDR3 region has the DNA TGTGCTGCGTGGGCAAGGCGGTGGTTCAAGATATTT. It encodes CAAWARRWFKIF.